Shown below are 17 T cell receptor beta chains from a single sample sequenced in a study of control samples from healthy donors and cancer patients. Clones were sequenced by immunoSEQ multiplex PCR, and TCRdb holds only the in-frame ones, with some missing. The sample yields about 190,000 clones, 90% to 95% seen once. Material for sequencing was blood. These TCRs come from a man younger than 45 in good health.

The DNA for the CDR3 is TGTGCCAGCAGTTCTGATGGCTTATACTATGGCTACACCTTC. This sequence encodes CASSSDGLYYGYTF. The chain uses TRBV27 and TRBJ1-2; D call uncertain. V was clipped by 4 bases and J by 3 bases, with 12 bases between them. CDR1 is MNHEY and CDR2 is SMNVEV in the germline V gene (reference sequence). The CDR3 runs to 14 residues.

CDR3 residues: CASSQETGVAYEQYF. DNA for the CDR3: TGCGCCAGCAGCCAAGAGACAGGGGTGGCCTACGAGCAGTACTTC. The chain couples TRBV4-1 to TRBJ2-7; 8 bases are a match to TRBD1. The CDR3 spans 15 residues. V shed 0 bases, J shed 2 bases, and the junction held 3 bases outside the gene matches. Germline V gene lookup returns CDR1 MGHRA and CDR2 YSYEKL.

The J gene is TRBJ1-5, the V gene TRBV6-1; D unresolved. The V end lost 0 bases, the J end lost 5 bases, and 11 bases lay between the germline ends. Germline loops: CDR1 MNHNS, CDR2 SASEGT. The CDR3 spans 15 residues. This CDR3 is CASSEAQTVYQPQHF. The CDR3 nucleotides are TGTGCCAGCAGTGAAGCGCAAACAGTATATCAGCCCCAGCATTTT.

The V gene is TRBV7-7, the J gene TRBJ2-7; 9 bases are a match to TRBD2. The CDR3 extends over 13 amino acids. Trimming took 5 bases from V and 7 from J; bases not matched to a gene: 6. Per germline, CDR1 SSHAT and CDR2 FNYEAQ (reference sequence). The CDR3 region has the DNA TGTGCCAGCAGCCCCGGGACTAGCCATGAGCAGTACTTC. It yields the protein CASSPGTSHEQYF.

The rearrangement uses TRBV7-2 and TRBJ2-7, with 8 bases fitting TRBD2. J gave up 5 bases and V 1 base, and 10 bases lay outside the gene matches. Germline CDR1 reads SGHTA; CDR2 reads FQGNSA. The CDR3 extends over 16 amino acids. CDR3 DNA sequence: TGTGCCAGCAGCTTAGGACTAGCGAAGCTGTTCGACGAGCAGTACTTC. Encoded protein: CASSLGLAKLFDEQYF. Complete variable domain (other parts from reference TRBV7-2 and TRBJ2-7): GAGVSQSPSNKVTEKGKDVELRCDPISGHTALYWYRQSLGQGLEFLIYFQGNSAPDKSGLPSDRFSAERTGGSVSTLTIQRTQQEDSAVYLCASSLGLAKLFDEQYFGPGTRLTVT.

This clone is a singleton in its sample. The V gene is TRBV11-2, the J gene TRBJ2-3; D gene ambiguous. Germline assignment: CDR1 SGHAT and CDR2 FQNNGV. This CDR3 region has 13 residues. Trimming stripped 4 bases from V and 2 bases from J, with 7 bases between. CDR3 region: CASSSTNTDTQYF. CDR3 nucleotide sequence: TGTGCCAGCAGCTCCACTAACACAGATACGCAGTATTTT.

The genes are TRBV15 and TRBJ2-3; no reliable D call. The V end lost 0 bases, the J end lost 0 bases, and 7 bases lay between the germline ends. CDR1 LNHNV and CDR2 YYDKDF come from the germline V gene (reference sequence). The CDR3 has 15 residues. CDR3 DNA sequence: TGTGCCACCAGCAGAGAACGTGGGAGCACAGATACGCAGTATTTT. Its protein is CATSRERGSTDTQYF. The variable domain in full, completed from reference TRBV15 and TRBJ2-3, reads DAMVIQNPRYQVTQFGKPVTLSCSQTLNHNVMYWYQQKSSQAPKLLFHYYDKDFNNEADTPDNFQSRRPNTSFCFLDIRSPGLGDTAMYLCATSRERGSTDTQYFGPGTRLTVL.

This CDR3 is CASSSGEGQGLAEAFF. CDR3 nucleotides: TGTGCCAGCAGCTCGGGAGAGGGACAGGGGCTTGCTGAAGCTTTCTTT. The V call is TRBV7-9, the J call TRBJ1-1; 10 bases align to TRBD1. The CDR3 is 16 amino acids. The J segment lost 6 bases and the V segment lost 4 bases, leaving 11 bases of the junction unmatched. Germline CDR1 SEHNR, CDR2 FQNEAQ (reference sequence). Variable domain in full (rest from reference TRBV7-9 and TRBJ1-1): DTGVSQNPRHKITKRGQNVTFRCDPISEHNRLYWYRQTLGQGPEFLTYFQNEAQLEKSRLLSDRFSAERPKGSFSTLEIQRTEQGDSAMYLCASSSGEGQGLAEAFFGQGTRLTVV.

The V call is TRBV11-2, the J call TRBJ1-2; maybe TRBD1 (6 bases). Germline CDR1 reads SGHAT; CDR2 reads FQNNGV. The germline V and J ends were trimmed by 4 bases and 7 bases, with 10 bases remaining between them. The CDR3 runs to 12 residues. The CDR3 loop is CASSSTTGGYTF. In nucleotides, the CDR3 is TGTGCCAGCAGCTCCACGACAGGTGGCTACACCTTC.

This sequence joins TRBV30 and TRBJ1-2; TRBD1 matches 8 bases. The CDR3 is 14 amino acids. Looked up from germline, CDR1 is GTSNPN and CDR2 is SVGIG (reference sequence). The J segment lost 7 bases and the V segment lost 4 bases, leaving 11 bases of the junction unmatched. The CDR3: CAWTSQGAVGGYTF. The CDR3 nucleotides are TGTGCCTGGACGAGTCAGGGGGCGGTAGGTGGCTACACCTTC.

This sequence joins TRBV6-5 and TRBJ1-5; D not certain. Per germline, CDR1 MNHEY and CDR2 SVGAGI. The ends were cut back, 4 bases at V and 0 bases at J, with 10 bases in the middle. The CDR3 covers 15 residues. CDR3 DNA: TGTGCCAGCAGTTTCGGTAGGGATAGCAATCAGCCCCAGCATTTT. It encodes CASSFGRDSNQPQHF.

In its sample, this clone was seen once. The gene calls are TRBV15 and TRBJ2-1; D unclear. V was pared by 1 base and J by 6 bases, with 7 bases between. The CDR3 contains 13 residues. The germline CDR1 and CDR2 sequences are LNHNV and YYDKDF (reference sequence). The CDR3 DNA sequence: TGTGCCACCAGCAGAGGAACCGGCAATGAGCAGTTCTTC. It specifies CATSRGTGNEQFF. Based on the CDR3 plus reference TRBV15 and TRBJ2-1, the full variable domain is DAMVIQNPRYQVTQFGKPVTLSCSQTLNHNVMYWYQQKSSQAPKLLFHYYDKDFNNEADTPDNFQSRRPNTSFCFLDIRSPGLGDTAMYLCATSRGTGNEQFFGPGTRLTVL.

The V gene is TRBV19, the J gene TRBJ1-4; 7 bases are shared with TRBD1. V shed 5 bases and J 8 bases; nucleotides not matched to a gene: 8. CDR1 LNHDA and CDR2 SQIVND come from the germline V gene (reference sequence). The CDR3 totals 14 residues. The CDR3 sequence is CASSSDRRNEKLFF. The CDR3 DNA reads TGTGCCAGTAGTTCGGACAGGAGGAACGAAAAACTGTTTTTT.

The CDR3 DNA sequence: TGTGCCAGCAACAGCCTAGAGAACCCCTACGAGCAGTACTTC. Translating gives CASNSLENPYEQYF. The gene calls are TRBV21-1 and TRBJ2-7. TRBV21-1 is designated a pseudogene. The CDR3 contains 14 residues.

The gene calls are TRBV6-1 and TRBJ1-1; D might be TRBD1 (5 bases). This CDR3 is built from 16 residues. Germline CDR1 is MNHNS and CDR2 is SASEGT. V was cut by 0 bases and J by 2 bases, with 13 bases left in between. The CDR3 nucleotides read TGTGCCAGCAGTGAAGCGGGGACCCGGATAAACACTGAAGCTTTCTTT. It codes for CASSEAGTRINTEAFF.

The V and J genes are TRBV12-5 and TRBJ1-4, with 7 bases that match TRBD1. The length of the CDR3 is 15 residues. Germline CDR1 LGHNT, CDR2 FRNRAP. The J segment lost 4 bases and the V segment lost 6 bases, leaving 8 bases of the junction unmatched. The CDR3 region has the DNA TGTGCTAGTGGCACCCTGACAGGGAATAATGAAAAACTGTTTTTT. Translation gives CASGTLTGNNEKLFF. Based on the CDR3 plus reference TRBV12-5 and TRBJ1-4, the full variable domain is DARVTQTPRHKVTEMGQEVTMRCQPILGHNTVFWYRQTMMQGLELLAYFRNRAPLDDSGMPKDRFSAEMPDATLATLKIQPSEPRDSAVYFCASGTLTGNNEKLFFGSGTQLSVL.

V gene TRBV19 combines with J gene TRBJ1-2; 9 nucleotides line up with TRBD1. Losses at the gene ends were 6 bases for V and 4 bases for J; bases not matched to a gene: 18. From germline, CDR1 is LNHDA and CDR2 SQIVND (reference sequence). The CDR3 sequence is 18 residues long. The CDR3 DNA sequence: TGTGCCAGTAGACCAAGGCTACGAAGTACAGGGGGCACCTATGGCTACACCTTC. Translation: CASRPRLRSTGGTYGYTF.